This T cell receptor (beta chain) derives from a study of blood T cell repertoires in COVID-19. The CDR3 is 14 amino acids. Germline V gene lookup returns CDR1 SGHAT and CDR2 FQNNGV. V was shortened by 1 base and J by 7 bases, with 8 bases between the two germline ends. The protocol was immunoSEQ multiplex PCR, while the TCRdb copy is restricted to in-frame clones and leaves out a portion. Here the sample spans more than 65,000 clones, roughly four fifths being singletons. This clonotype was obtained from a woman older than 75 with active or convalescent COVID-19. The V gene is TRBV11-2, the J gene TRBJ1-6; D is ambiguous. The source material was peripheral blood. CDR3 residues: CASSLALGNSPLHF. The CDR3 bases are TGTGCCAGCAGCTTAGCCCTAGGAAATTCACCCCTCCACTTT.